The sequence of this T cell receptor beta chain was determined in a study of blood T cell repertoires in COVID-19 (dated by TCRdb to between 2020 and 2021). Study-level background: Collaborator samples came from the United States, Italy and Spain and covered acute and convalescent phases of COVID-19. The repertoires were released in a freely available public database meant as a resource for research on the immune response to SARS-CoV-2. Sample metadata almost always included a de-identified subject ID, COVID-19 status, age in years and sex. The samples were drawn from the first 160 participants of the ongoing ImmuneRACE study and from 1,254 subjects provided by 6 global collaborators. The material from the prospective study consisted of cDNA or gDNA derived from T cells, B-cell-depleted T cells, or PBMCs. Where HLA class I and class II types were available, the types were taken from metadata supplied by the sample provider, not from assay-based typing. Deeply sampled blood TCRbeta repertoires from subjects exposed to, actively infected with, or recovered from COVID-19 were included in the dataset.

Concerning this clone: It has no known antigen specificity. Qualities for individual bases were not recorded, and no much larger clone is one base off.

The immunoSEQ Assay, a bias-controlled multiplex PCR, was used to amplify TCRbeta CDR3 regions from genomic DNA. The study's own analysis went as follows. The number of nucleated cells in each sample was estimated from the amplification of reference gene primers within the assay. To quantify the absolute abundance of each unique TCRbeta CDR3 rearrangement, sequence reads were collapsed and filtered. Productive Simpson clonality was computed per sample as the square root of Simpson's diversity index over productive rearrangements. TCRdb provides this immuneACCESS table in a form limited to in-frame rearrangements. Some clones are lacking; in checked studies, under half of them reflect an unresolved V gene, and why the rest are absent is not known. V and J calls and clone size come straight from that table; D and trimming were deduced from the DNA. This sample holds 400,000 to 550,000 clones; about 89% were observed only once. Around 4.5% of the sample is taken by the ten largest.

CDR1 and CDR2, looked up from the germline V gene, are MNHNS and SASEGT. Including cysteine and phenylalanine, the CDR3 has 16 amino acids. Only the CDR3 portion is preserved as DNA: 48 bases, with reading frame beginning at the first base. Trimming accounts for 4 bases at V and 9 bases at J, while the number of junction bases matched to no gene is 10. What the authors observed across the whole study: The quantity of clinical and demographic metadata differed by source and by participant and was supplied without curation.

Collaborating institutions collected whole blood in K2EDTA tubes following their own protocols. For TCRbeta analysis, collaborator samples were shipped as frozen whole blood, as isolated PBMCs, or as DNA extracted from either sample type. The specimen was peripheral blood. Rearrangement joined TRBV6-1 to TRBJ2-1; a stretch of 12 junction bases matches TRBD2. This TCR derives from a woman in her twenties or thirties with acute or convalescent COVID-19. The CDR3: CASSGTGTSGRSEQFF. The bases read TGTGCCAGCAGTGGAACCGGGACTAGCGGGCGGAGTGAGCAGTTCTTC.